The 30 T cell receptor beta chains below were found in one sample sequenced in a study of cytomegalovirus exposure and HLA in healthy donors. Amplification used 60 Vbeta primers and 13 Jbeta primers. The method was immunoSEQ multiplex PCR; TCRdb's version includes in-frame clones alone and lacks a portion of them. The sample lists some 170,000 clones; 65% to 80% were seen once. Sequenced material: PBMCs. These receptors all come from a man younger than 30 in good health and CMV-seropositive.

This clone showed up just once. V is TRBV28 and J is TRBJ1-3; D remains ambiguous. CDR1 is MDHEN and CDR2 is SYDVKM in the germline V gene. V lost 2 bases, J lost 0 bases, and 17 bases lay in between. There are 18 residues in the CDR3. The DNA for the CDR3 is TGTGCCAGCAGTTTAGACACAGATCCAAATTTCTCTGGAAACACCATATATTTT. As protein: CASSLDTDPNFSGNTIYF.

Only a few counts were recorded for this clone. The chain employs TRBV29-1 and TRBJ1-1, with 9 positions matching TRBD1. Germline V gene sequence: CDR1 SQVTM, CDR2 ANQGSEA. Trimming at V came to 4 bases and at J to 5 bases, leaving 5 bases not matched to a gene. This CDR3 has 13 residues. CDR3 residues: CSVAETGGTEAFF. CDR3 nucleotides: TGCAGCGTTGCCGAGACAGGGGGAACTGAAGCTTTCTTT.

V gene TRBV2 combines with J gene TRBJ1-2; TRBD1 aligns across 7 bases. Trimming removed 9 bases from V and 3 bases from J; junction bases left unmatched: 4. Germline V gene lookup returns CDR1 SNHLY and CDR2 FYNNEI. There are 12 residues in the CDR3. The CDR3 region has the DNA TGTGCCAGATATCAGGGGGACTATGGCTACACCTTC. This translates into CARYQGDYGYTF.

The V and J genes are TRBV2 and TRBJ2-2, with D possibly matching TRBD2 (5 bases). Germline V gene data show CDR1 as SNHLY and CDR2 as FYNNEI. V gave up 0 bases and J gave up 4 bases, with 9 bases separating them. The CDR3 sequence is 15 residues long. The DNA of the CDR3 is TGTGCCAGCAGTGAAGCGCTTCGGGGCACCGGGGAGCTGTTTTTT. Its protein is CASSEALRGTGELFF.

The chain combines TRBV30 with TRBJ1-1; TRBD1 matches 7 bases. The CDR3 covers 15 residues. V gave up 2 bases and J gave up 0 bases; unmatched junction bases: 6. The V gene's germline CDR1 is GTSNPN and CDR2 SVGIG (reference sequence). The CDR3 protein is CAWSRGQTLNTEAFF. The CDR3 bases are TGTGCCTGGAGTCGGGGACAGACCCTGAACACTGAAGCTTTCTTT.

The V gene is TRBV30, the J gene TRBJ2-7; D may be TRBD2 (5 bases). The V gene's germline CDR1 is GTSNPN and CDR2 SVGIG (reference sequence). V was clipped by 4 bases and J by 12 bases, with 16 bases between them. The CDR3 is made up of 11 amino acids. For the CDR3, the DNA is TGTGCCTGGAATCTATTGAGGGTCGGGTACGTC. It encodes CAWNLLRVGYV.

This clone was observed a single time. The J gene is TRBJ1-4, the V gene TRBV10-2; D is perhaps TRBD1 (6 bases). CDR1 WSHSY and CDR2 SAAADI come from the germline V gene. The CDR3 length is 16 residues. The V end lost 2 bases, the J end lost 0 bases, and 10 bases lay between the germline ends. CDR3 residues: CASSEVRGATNEKLFF. For the CDR3, the DNA is TGCGCCAGCAGTGAGGTCAGGGGTGCAACTAATGAAAAACTGTTTTTT.

The rearrangement links TRBV28 to TRBJ2-5, with D tentatively TRBD1 (6 bases). CDR1 is MDHEN, CDR2 SYDVKM, per germline. Trimming left V 7 bases short and J 4 bases short, with 13 bases between. The CDR3 is made up of 13 amino acids. The CDR3 loop is CASTRGRAETQYF. Here the CDR3 DNA reads TGTGCCAGCACCAGGGGCAGGGCAGAGACCCAGTACTTC.

Only one count was recorded for this clone. V gene TRBV28 combines with J gene TRBJ1-5; no clear D gene. CDR1 and CDR2 (germline): MDHEN, SYDVKM. The CDR3 covers 14 residues. The ends were cut back, 8 bases at V and 1 base at J, with 12 bases in the middle. CDR3 residues: CASWSRGSNQPQHF. CDR3 DNA: TGTGCCAGCTGGTCCCGCGGGAGCAATCAGCCCCAGCATTTT.

This chain's CDR3 is CASSPNPGYNEQFF. The CDR3 coding sequence is TGTGCCAGCTCACCAAATCCGGGCTACAATGAGCAGTTCTTC. This sequence joins TRBV18 and TRBJ2-1; D unclear. Germline CDR1 reads KGHSH; CDR2 reads LQKENI. V was pared by 2 bases and J by 3 bases, with 8 bases between. The CDR3 runs to 14 residues.

The chain couples TRBV7-8 to TRBJ2-3; weak D call: TRBD1 (5 bases). The CDR3 has 13 amino acids. V was pared by 6 bases and J by 8 bases, with 15 bases between. Germline CDR1 is SGHVS and CDR2 is FQNEAQ. CDR3 protein: CASSPDQGATQYF. The CDR3 coding sequence is TGTGCCAGCAGTCCCGATCAAGGGGCTACGCAGTATTTT.

This clone has more than one count but fewer than ten. Written as DNA, the CDR3 is TGTGCCAGCAGCGTAAACCGGGCAGGGGATGGCTACACCTTC. It is translated as CASSVNRAGDGYTF. The chain couples TRBV11-2 to TRBJ1-2, with D possibly matching TRBD1 (6 bases). The CDR3 spans 14 residues. The germline CDR1 and CDR2 sequences are SGHAT and FQNNGV. V lost 5 bases, J lost 6 bases, and 16 bases lay in between.

As DNA, the CDR3 is TGTGCCAGCGCGTCCCCTCGGGAGTTAAATCAGCCCCAGCATTTT. This codes for CASASPRELNQPQHF. The genes are TRBV28 and TRBJ1-5, with D uncertain. The germline V and J ends were trimmed by 8 bases and 4 bases, with 18 bases remaining between them. The CDR3 has 15 amino acids. The germline V gene has CDR1 MDHEN and CDR2 SYDVKM.

This clone has a single count. This chain joins TRBV14 and TRBJ2-3; possibly TRBD2 for D (6 bases). This CDR3 region has 15 residues. Germline-derived CDR1 and CDR2 are SGHDN and FVKESK. With 1 base removed from V and 3 bases from J, the gap between germline ends came to 11 bases. The CDR3 protein is CASSQGPGGTDTQYF. Written as DNA, the CDR3 is TGTGCCAGCAGCCAAGGTCCCGGAGGGACAGATACGCAGTATTTT.

This clone showed up just a few times. V usage is TRBV6-1 and J usage is TRBJ2-6, with a weak D call TRBD2 (6 bases). Germline V CDR1 and CDR2: MNHNS, SASEGT. V was clipped by 2 bases and J by 2 bases, with 7 bases between them. This CDR3 is 15 amino acids long. The DNA for the CDR3 is TGTGCCAGCAGTGAACGGGGGACTGGGGCCAACGTCCTGACTTTC. Translated: CASSERGTGANVLTF.

This clone was counted at least ten times. The chain uses TRBV30 and TRBJ1-1; D might be TRBD1 (6 bases). This CDR3 contains 15 residues. Trimming took 0 bases from V and 1 from J, leaving 12 bases between them. CDR1 is GTSNPN and CDR2 is SVGIG in the germline V gene (reference sequence). The CDR3 is CAWSVGNRANTEAFF. The CDR3 DNA is TGTGCCTGGAGTGTTGGGAACAGGGCGAACACTGAAGCTTTCTTT.

This rearrangement joins TRBV6-6 to TRBJ1-2, with unresolved D. Germline V gene sequence: CDR1 MNHNY, CDR2 SVGAGI (reference sequence). Deletions cut 2 bases from V and 2 bases from J, with 12 bases between. CDR3 length equals 15 residues. CDR3 in amino acids: CASSYGGSSNYGYTF. DNA for the CDR3: TGTGCCAGCAGTTACGGAGGGTCCAGCAACTATGGCTACACCTTC.

The CDR3 DNA sequence: TGTGCCAGCAGTCTACAGGGGGATCATGGGCCCCAGCATTTT. This codes for CASSLQGDHGPQHF. J is TRBJ1-5 and V is TRBV27; 8 nucleotides agree with TRBD1. Looked up from germline, CDR1 is MNHEY and CDR2 is SMNVEV (reference sequence). The CDR3 consists of 14 residues. V shed 5 bases, J shed 9 bases, and the junction held 9 bases outside the gene matches.

This rearrangement joins TRBV10-1 to TRBJ1-1; 9 positions match TRBD1. The germline gives CDR1 WNHNN, CDR2 SYGVQD (reference sequence). V was pared by 0 bases and J by 5 bases, with 7 bases of the junction left unmatched. This CDR3 has 16 residues. In DNA, the CDR3 is TGCGCCAGCAGTGAGTCGAAACAGGGGGCGAGTACTGAAGCTTTCTTT. Translating gives CASSESKQGASTEAFF.

The chain combines TRBV30 with TRBJ2-3; 7 nucleotides match TRBD1. The V and J ends lost 3 bases and 4 bases, in that order; junction bases with no gene match: 7. The CDR3 is 14 residues long. In germline, CDR1 is GTSNPN, CDR2 SVGIG (reference sequence). As DNA, the CDR3 is TGTGCCTGGAGCGAAGACAGGGTCGCAGATACGCAGTATTTT. Translated, it gives CAWSEDRVADTQYF. Drawing the rest from reference TRBV30 and TRBJ2-3, the complete variable domain is SQTIHQWPATLVQPVGSPLSLECTVEGTSNPNLYWYRQAAGRGLQLLFYSVGIGQISSEVPQNLSASRPQDRQFILSSKKLLLSDSGFYLCAWSEDRVADTQYFGPGTRLTVL.

This clone has a handful of counts. The CDR3: CASSARQGMDTEAFF. CDR3 nucleotides: TGTGCCAGCAGCGCCAGACAGGGGATGGACACTGAAGCTTTCTTT. The rearrangement uses TRBV7-9 and TRBJ1-1; 8 nucleotides match TRBD1. V gave up 5 bases and J gave up 3 bases; unmatched junction bases: 8. The CDR3 is made up of 15 amino acids. Germline V gives CDR1 SEHNR, CDR2 FQNEAQ (reference sequence).

The rearrangement links TRBV30 to TRBJ2-7, with TRBD2 as a possible D gene (6 bases). Germline V gives CDR1 GTSNPN, CDR2 SVGIG (reference sequence). The V gene lost 3 bases and the J gene lost 7 bases, with 16 bases spanning the gap. The CDR3 has 13 amino acids. Here the CDR3 reads CAWSDRGTLEQYV. CDR3 coding DNA: TGTGCCTGGAGCGACCGGGGGACCTTGGAGCAGTACGTC.

The V call is TRBV5-1, the J call TRBJ1-3; no definite D call. V lost 0 bases, J lost 0 bases, and 13 bases lay in between. Germline V gene data show CDR1 as SGHRS and CDR2 as YFSETQ. The CDR3 runs to 17 residues. This CDR3 reads CASSLGLQSHSGNTIYF. DNA of the CDR3: TGCGCCAGCAGCTTGGGGCTCCAGTCCCACTCTGGAAACACCATATATTTT.

This chain connects TRBV2 to TRBJ1-1; D might be TRBD1 (6 bases). Between the trimmed V and J ends, which lost 5 bases and 3 bases, there was a span of 16 bases. Germline V lookup: CDR1 SNHLY, CDR2 FYNNEI. The length of the CDR3 is 15 residues. The CDR3 is CASSPYSTGDTEAFF. The DNA for the CDR3 is TGTGCCAGCAGTCCTTACTCGACAGGTGACACTGAAGCTTTCTTT.

The V and J genes are TRBV7-9 and TRBJ2-7; possible D gene TRBD1, 6 bases. The CDR3 is 14 residues long. Germline assignment: CDR1 SEHNR and CDR2 FQNEAQ (reference sequence). V lost 2 bases, J lost 7 bases, and 15 bases lay in between. The CDR3 sequence: CASSLRGTEGEQYV. As DNA, the CDR3 is TGTGCCAGCAGCTTAAGGGGGACCGAGGGGGAGCAGTACGTC.

The chain employs TRBV5-1 and TRBJ2-3; 15 nucleotides match TRBD2. The trim removed 3 bases at V and 4 bases at J, leaving 6 bases unmatched. CDR1 SGHRS and CDR2 YFSETQ come from the germline V gene. The length of the CDR3 is 17 residues. The CDR3: CASSSPGLAGGSDTQYF. The DNA for the CDR3 is TGCGCCAGCAGCTCACCGGGACTAGCGGGAGGCTCAGATACGCAGTATTTT.

This clone showed up just a few times. The chain joins TRBV11-2 to TRBJ1-3, with D unresolved. The germline CDR1 and CDR2 sequences are SGHAT and FQNNGV. The CDR3 totals 14 residues. Trimming removed 4 bases at V and 4 bases at J, with 11 bases between. CDR3 DNA sequence: TGTGCCAGCAGCTCCCGGTTGGGCGGAAACACCATATATTTT. Translating gives CASSSRLGGNTIYF.

CDR3: CASSKQGAGTEAFF. The CDR3 DNA reads TGTGCCAGCAGCAAACAGGGGGCTGGGACTGAAGCTTTCTTT. This chain uses TRBV7-9 with TRBJ1-1, with 9 bases that match TRBD1. Germline V gives CDR1 SEHNR, CDR2 FQNEAQ (reference sequence). With V trimmed by 5 bases and J by 5 bases, 6 bases remained unmatched. This CDR3 has 14 amino acids. The whole variable domain, remainder taken from reference TRBV7-9 and TRBJ1-1, is DTGVSQNPRHKITKRGQNVTFRCDPISEHNRLYWYRQTLGQGPEFLTYFQNEAQLEKSRLLSDRFSAERPKGSFSTLEIQRTEQGDSAMYLCASSKQGAGTEAFFGQGTRLTVV.

The count of this clone is one. The chain combines TRBV5-1 with TRBJ2-5; TRBD1 aligns across 11 bases. The CDR3 is 14 residues long. Unmatched junction bases numbered 3, after V lost 4 bases and J lost 4 bases. Germline CDR1 reads SGHRS; CDR2 reads YFSETQ. The CDR3 DNA is TGCGCCAGCAGCGGGGGGACAGGGGGAGAGACCCAGTACTTC. It translates to CASSGGTGGETQYF.

The CDR3 bases are TGTGCCAGCCTGGGGGGGGCTCGTGGCTACACCTTC. It codes for CASLGGARGYTF. The chain joins TRBV28 to TRBJ1-2; possible D gene TRBD1, 6 bases. Germline CDR1 and CDR2: MDHEN and SYDVKM. There are 12 residues in the CDR3. Trimming removed 8 bases at V and 7 bases at J, with 14 bases between.